These T cell receptor beta chains were read from a single sample in a study of T cell changes during pregnancy in multiple sclerosis. TCRdb keeps only in-frame clones here, not all; method: immunoSEQ multiplex PCR. The sample records approximately 53,000 clones, roughly 92% being singletons. Sequencing was performed on CD4+ T cells from peripheral blood mononuclear cells, taken before pregnancy. These receptor sequences come from a female donor with multiple sclerosis, enrolled in a pregnancy study. The CDR3 runs from the conserved cysteine through the conserved F or W. A D gene is named only where the DNA matches it firmly. Clone size is stated in some rows and not others, as once, few, many or a class when expanded.

CDR3: CASSGANVLTF
DNA: TGCGCCAGCAGCGGCGCCAACGTCCTGACTTTC
V: TRBV5-1
J: TRBJ2-6
size: .
D: .

CDR3: CASSPGTRSNEKLFF
DNA: TGTGCCAGCAGTCCCGGGACACGGAGTAATGAAAAACTGTTTTTT
V: TRBV25-1
J: TRBJ1-4
size: .
D: .

CDR3: CASSRGPQREEKLFF
DNA: TGTGCCAGCAGCCGCGGACCCCAGAGGGAGGAAAAACTGTTTTTT
V: TRBV11-2
J: TRBJ1-4
size: .
D: .

CDR3: CASSQVQTGELFF
DNA: TGCGCCAGCAGCCAAGTACAGACCGGGGAGCTGTTTTTT
V: TRBV4-1
J: TRBJ2-2
size: .
D: .

CDR3: CASSYGLTKETQYF
DNA: TGTGCCAGCAGTTACGGTCTAACCAAAGAGACCCAGTACTTC
V: TRBV6-6
J: TRBJ2-5
size: few
D: .

CDR3: CASSLSPQGASYNEQFF
DNA: TGTGCCAGCAGCTTGAGCCCCCAGGGGGCTTCCTACAATGAGCAGTTCTTC
V: TRBV7-6
J: TRBJ2-1
size: .
D: TRBD1

CDR3: CASRIVDRAVNEKLFF
DNA: TGTGCCAGCAGAATCGTCGACAGGGCAGTTAATGAAAAACTGTTTTTT
V: TRBV2
J: TRBJ1-4
size: .
D: TRBD1

CDR3: CASSMGGTGDIYGYTF
DNA: TGTGCCAGTAGTATGGGGGGGACAGGGGATATCTATGGCTACACCTTC
V: TRBV19
J: TRBJ1-2
size: .
D: TRBD1

CDR3: CASRAQGASGNTIYF
DNA: TGTGCCAGCAGGGCACAGGGGGCGTCTGGAAACACCATATATTTT
V: TRBV6-1
J: TRBJ1-3
size: .
D: TRBD1

CDR3: CASSLGTALYGYTF
DNA: TGTGCCAGCAGCTTAGGGACAGCCCTCTATGGCTACACCTTC
V: TRBV7-2
J: TRBJ1-2
size: .
D: .

CDR3: CASSLRVPYEQYF
DNA: TGTGCCAGCAGCCTCAGGGTCCCCTACGAGCAGTACTTC
V: TRBV28
J: TRBJ2-7
size: .
D: .

CDR3: CASSLYRGNTEAFF
DNA: TGTGCCAGCAGCTTGTATCGGGGGAACACTGAAGCTTTCTTT
V: TRBV5-6
J: TRBJ1-1
size: .
D: .

CDR3: CASSTGGNTEAFF
DNA: TGTGCCAGCAGCACAGGGGGAAACACTGAAGCTTTCTTT
V: TRBV6-5
J: TRBJ1-1
size: .
D: TRBD1

CDR3: CASSRDRPRIYNEQFF
DNA: TGTGCCAGCAGCAGAGACAGACCCCGAATCTACAATGAGCAGTTCTTC
V: TRBV5-6
J: TRBJ2-1
size: once
D: .

CDR3: CASSGTTQETQYF
DNA: TGTGCCAGCAGTGGGACAACACAAGAGACCCAGTACTTC
V: TRBV2
J: TRBJ2-5
size: .
D: .

CDR3: CASSLYRGPRDEKLFF
DNA: TGTGCCAGCAGCTTATACAGGGGGCCCAGGGATGAAAAACTGTTTTTT
V: TRBV11-2
J: TRBJ1-4
size: .
D: TRBD1

CDR3: CASSHRQGDYGYTF
DNA: TGTGCCAGCAGCCACCGACAGGGAGACTATGGCTACACCTTC
V: TRBV4-2
J: TRBJ1-2
size: .
D: TRBD1

CDR3: CASSSAGLVEQFF
DNA: TGTGCCAGCAGTTCGGCCGGACTAGTCGAGCAGTTCTTC
V: TRBV6-6
J: TRBJ2-1
size: .
D: TRBD2

CDR3: CASSYRGQGINEQFF
DNA: TGTGCCAGCAGTTACCGAGGACAGGGGATCAATGAGCAGTTCTTC
V: TRBV6-6
J: TRBJ2-1
size: .
D: TRBD1

CDR3: CASQGGSNQPQHF
DNA: TGTGCCAGTCAGGGTGGTAGCAATCAGCCCCAGCATTTT
V: TRBV6-5
J: TRBJ1-5
size: .
D: .

CDR3: CASSETGPLSGNTIYF
DNA: TGTGCCAGCAGTGAAACAGGACCCCTCTCTGGAAACACCATATATTTT
V: TRBV2
J: TRBJ1-3
size: .
D: .

CDR3: CAIGGREPLAGNTIYF
DNA: TGTGCCATCGGTGGGAGAGAACCTCTGGCTGGAAACACCATATATTTT
V: TRBV10-3
J: TRBJ1-3
size: .
D: .

CDR3: CASSRTLAGDGEQYF
DNA: TGTGCCAGCAGCAGAACCCTAGCGGGAGACGGCGAGCAGTACTTC
V: TRBV7-6
J: TRBJ2-7
size: .
D: TRBD2

CDR3: CASASGDPGNTIYF
DNA: TGTGCCAGCGCCTCAGGGGATCCGGGAAACACCATATATTTT
V: TRBV25-1
J: TRBJ1-3
size: .
D: .

CDR3: CASRARQGAYEQYF
DNA: TGTGCCAGCAGAGCTCGACAGGGCGCCTACGAGCAGTACTTC
V: TRBV2
J: TRBJ2-7
size: once
D: TRBD1

CDR3: CASSPRDRGVYSNQPQHF
DNA: TGTGCCAGCAGCCCGCGGGACAGGGGTGTCTATAGCAATCAGCCCCAGCATTTT
V: TRBV28
J: TRBJ1-5
size: once
D: TRBD1

CDR3: CASSQEGGYLYEQYF
DNA: TGTGCCAGCAGCCAAGAGGGAGGGTATCTCTACGAGCAGTACTTC
V: TRBV4-2
J: TRBJ2-7
size: once
D: TRBD2

CDR3: CATSRDVPRGGGYNEQFF
DNA: TGTGCCACCAGCAGAGATGTCCCGAGAGGCGGAGGTTACAATGAGCAGTTCTTC
V: TRBV15
J: TRBJ2-1
size: .
D: .

CDR3: CASSSYQETQYF
DNA: TGTGCCAGCAGCTCGTACCAAGAGACCCAGTACTTC
V: TRBV5-5
J: TRBJ2-5
size: .
D: .

CDR3: CAIQGNPGTQETQYF
DNA: TGTGCCATCCAAGGGAACCCGGGAACACAAGAGACCCAGTACTTC
V: TRBV6-1
J: TRBJ2-5
size: .
D: .

CDR3: CASSPSQGPYNEQFF
DNA: TGTGCCAGCTCACCTTCCCAGGGTCCCTACAATGAGCAGTTCTTC
V: TRBV18
J: TRBJ2-1
size: .
D: .